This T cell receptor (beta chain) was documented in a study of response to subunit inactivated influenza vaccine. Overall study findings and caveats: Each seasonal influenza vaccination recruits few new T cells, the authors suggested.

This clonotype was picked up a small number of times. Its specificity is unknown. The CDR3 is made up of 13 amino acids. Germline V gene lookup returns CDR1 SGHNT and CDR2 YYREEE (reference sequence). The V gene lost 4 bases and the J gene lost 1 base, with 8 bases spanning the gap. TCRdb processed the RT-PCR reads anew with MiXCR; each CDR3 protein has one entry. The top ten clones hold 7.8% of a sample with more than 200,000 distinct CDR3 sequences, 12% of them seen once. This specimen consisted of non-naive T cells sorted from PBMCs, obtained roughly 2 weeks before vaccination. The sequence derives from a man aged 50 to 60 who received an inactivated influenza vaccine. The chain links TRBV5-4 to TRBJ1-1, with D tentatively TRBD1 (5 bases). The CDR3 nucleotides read TGTGCCAGCAGCATTGACAGGAACACTGAAGCTTTCTTT. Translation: CASSIDRNTEAFF.